What follows describes a single T cell receptor (beta chain). Its antigen is not known. The data belong to a study of cytomegalovirus exposure and HLA in healthy donors. Study-level background: Approximately 200 million T cells yielded roughly 120 million unique TCR beta sequences in earlier analysis. Study results and limitations: The study listed some 160 cytomegalovirus-associated TCR beta chains.

The primer mix had 60 Vbeta and 13 Jbeta primers. The repertoire was sequenced with immunoSEQ multiplex PCR; TCRdb's copy has only in-frame clones and lacks some. The profile shows under 200,000 clones, over 75% of them singletons. The receptor was isolated from a woman aged 45 to 65 in good health and CMV-seropositive. Sequenced sample: PBMCs.

CDR3 bases: TGTGCCAGCAGCTTAGACAGGTACAATGAGCAGTTCTTC. Translation gives CASSLDRYNEQFF. The V call is TRBV7-3, the J call TRBJ2-1, with a tentative D call TRBD1 (6 bases). The CDR3 totals 13 residues. CDR1 and CDR2 from the germline V gene are SGHTA and FQGTGA. V shed 2 bases and J shed 4 bases, with 6 bases lying between them. Full variable domain (remainder filled in from reference TRBV7-3 and TRBJ2-1): GAGVSQTPSNKVTEKGKYVELRCDPISGHTALYWYRQSLGQGPEFLIYFQGTGAADDSGLPNDRFFAVRPEGSVSTLKIQRTERGDSAVYLCASSLDRYNEQFFGPGTRLTVL.